The source of this TCR beta chain is a study of T cell changes during pregnancy in multiple sclerosis (dated by TCRdb to the late 2010s). Turning to the overall study: The study examined how the T cell repertoire changed over the course of pregnancy in women with multiple sclerosis.

In the germline V gene (reference sequence), CDR1 corresponds to GTSNPN and CDR2 to SVGIG. Deletion took 0 bases off V and 2 bases off J, with a span of 13 bases between the germline ends. From its cysteine to its phenylalanine, the CDR3 spans 15 amino acids. Only the CDR3 part of the read is kept: 45 bases, read in frame from the first base. The library was produced with the immunoSEQ multiplex PCR assay. TCRdb re-hosts the immuneACCESS table, in-frame sequences only. Its copies lack some clones; in the studies checked, an unresolved V gene accounts for under half of them, and the cause for the rest is not known. This sample has around 80,000 clones in its table, and around 96% of those were observed once. Of the sample, under 1.2% falls within the top ten clones. This clone appeared a few times. Its antigen is unknown. Base qualities are missing; no much larger clone stands one base away.

The chain was built from TRBV30 and TRBJ1-1; the D gene is perhaps TRBD1, on 5 matching bases. The specimen was peripheral blood, collected in the second trimester of pregnancy. The TCR comes from a female donor with multiple sclerosis, enrolled in a pregnancy study. The sequenced DNA: TGTGCCTGGAGTGTAGCCGACAGAGAAAACACTGAAGCTTTCTTT. It is translated as CAWSVADRENTEAFF.